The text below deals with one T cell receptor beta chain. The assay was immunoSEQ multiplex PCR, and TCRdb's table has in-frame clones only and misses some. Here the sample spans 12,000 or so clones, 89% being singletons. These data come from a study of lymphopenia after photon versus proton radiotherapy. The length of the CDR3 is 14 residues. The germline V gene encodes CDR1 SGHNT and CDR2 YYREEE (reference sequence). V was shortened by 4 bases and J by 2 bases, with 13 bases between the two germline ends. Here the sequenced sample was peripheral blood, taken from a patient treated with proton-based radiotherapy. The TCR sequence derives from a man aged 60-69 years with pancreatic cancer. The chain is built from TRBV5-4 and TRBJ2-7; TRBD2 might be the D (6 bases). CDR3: CASSPGAGTYEQYF. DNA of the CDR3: TGTGCCAGCAGCCCTGGAGCGGGTACCTACGAGCAGTACTTC.